Presented here are 19 T cell receptor beta chains from one specimen sequenced in a study of memory CD4+ T cells and cytomegalovirus serostatus. The sort gate was single viable CD3+CD4+CD8-CD45RO+ cells for memory CD4+ T cells. Method: immunoSEQ multiplex PCR; TCRdb's copy keeps in-frame clones and lacks some. The table lists tens of thousands of clones, about three quarters of them singletons. Sample: memory CD4+ T cells from blood. Receptors originate from an adult in good health and CMV-seronegative.

This clone was seen a few times. The chain recombines TRBV5-4 with TRBJ1-2; perhaps TRBD1 as D (6 bases). The CDR3 is 14 amino acids. V lost 0 bases, J lost 6 bases, and 12 bases lay in between. The germline gives CDR1 SGHNT, CDR2 YYREEE (reference sequence). The CDR3 region is CASSLATGFDGYTF. As DNA, the CDR3 is TGTGCCAGCAGCTTGGCCACAGGGTTCGATGGCTACACCTTC.

V and J are TRBV27 and TRBJ2-3; D is unclear. Per germline, CDR1 MNHEY and CDR2 SMNVEV (reference sequence). V was cut by 7 bases and J by 2 bases, with 10 bases left in between. The CDR3 covers 13 residues. The CDR3: CASKTFPTDTQYF. CDR3 nucleotide sequence: TGTGCCAGCAAGACCTTCCCCACAGATACGCAGTATTTT.

This chain links TRBV11-2 with TRBJ2-7; 8 bases fit TRBD1. Germline trimming cut 5 bases from V and 5 bases from J; bases unmatched to any gene: 8. Germline CDR1 is SGHAT and CDR2 is FQNNGV. The CDR3 runs 14 residues. The CDR3 DNA sequence: TGTGCCAGCAGCCCACCCGGGACAGGAGACGAGCAGTACTTC. This codes for CASSPPGTGDEQYF.

This chain links TRBV19 with TRBJ1-2; maybe TRBD1 (5 bases). V was pared by 4 bases and J by 0 bases, with 12 bases between. Germline CDR1 is LNHDA and CDR2 is SQIVND (reference sequence). This CDR3 comprises 15 residues. CDR3 DNA sequence: TGTGCCAGTAGTACGATGACAGCTACTAACTATGGCTACACCTTC. This encodes CASSTMTATNYGYTF.

The chain employs TRBV5-1 and TRBJ2-2, with D hard to call. V was pared by 4 bases and J by 1 base, with 5 bases between. Germline V lookup: CDR1 SGHRS, CDR2 YFSETQ. The CDR3 runs 13 residues. CDR3 amino acids: CASSPWNTGELFF. The CDR3 DNA sequence: TGCGCCAGCAGCCCATGGAACACCGGGGAGCTGTTTTTT.

This clone occurred a few times. The chain is built from TRBV6-6 and TRBJ2-7, with TRBD1 matching over 8 bases. Germline trimming cut 6 bases from V and 6 bases from J; bases unmatched to any gene: 7. CDR1 is MNHNY and CDR2 is SVGAGI in the germline V gene (reference sequence). CDR3 length equals 13 residues. The CDR3 region is CASSRTGRFEQYF. CDR3 bases: TGTGCCAGCAGCAGGACAGGGAGGTTCGAGCAGTACTTC.

This chain connects TRBV4-2 to TRBJ2-7; no clear D. The germline gives CDR1 LGHNA, CDR2 YNFKEQ. V lost 4 bases and J lost 4, with 11 bases in between. The CDR3 is made up of 13 amino acids. The CDR3 loop reads CASSPDGGYEQYF. The CDR3 nucleotides read TGTGCCAGCAGCCCCGATGGCGGTTACGAGCAGTACTTC.

A single count supports this clone. V is TRBV11-2 and J is TRBJ1-1; D not resolved. CDR1 is SGHAT and CDR2 is FQNNGV in the germline V gene. There are 14 residues in the CDR3. V was clipped by 1 base and J by 5 bases, with 11 bases between them. This CDR3 reads CASSLGTGRTEAFF. CDR3 bases: TGTGCCAGCAGCTTAGGTACCGGGAGAACTGAAGCTTTCTTT.

V is TRBV5-6 and J is TRBJ2-7, with 10 bases fitting TRBD1. The length of the CDR3 is 16 residues. Germline-derived CDR1 and CDR2 are SGHDT and YYEEEE. J was trimmed by 0 bases and V by 4 bases; bases with no gene match: 7. CDR3: CASSPDRGLSSYEQYF. The CDR3 DNA follows: TGTGCCAGCAGCCCAGACAGGGGGCTATCCTCCTACGAGCAGTACTTC.

In its sample, this clone was seen a few times. This sequence joins TRBV15 and TRBJ1-4, with a tentative D call TRBD1 (5 bases). This CDR3 has 14 residues. Between the trimmed V and J ends, which lost 1 base and 8 bases, there was a span of 11 bases. CDR1 LNHNV and CDR2 YYDKDF come from the germline V gene (reference sequence). CDR3 nucleotide sequence: TGTGCCACCAGCAGAGGAGGGGTCGGCGAAAAACTGTTTTTT. Protein: CATSRGGVGEKLFF.

This chain connects TRBV19 to TRBJ1-4; no clear D gene. Looked up from germline, CDR1 is LNHDA and CDR2 is SQIVND (reference sequence). There are 16 residues in the CDR3. V was clipped by 3 bases and J by 0 bases, with 11 bases between them. CDR3 residues: CASSIMASATNEKLFF. Here the CDR3 DNA reads TGTGCCAGTAGTATTATGGCCTCTGCAACTAATGAAAAACTGTTTTTT.

This clone was seen more than once but under ten times. V usage is TRBV10-2 and J usage is TRBJ2-6; D is possibly TRBD2 (6 bases). The V gene lost 6 bases and the J gene lost 0 bases, with 21 bases spanning the gap. The CDR3 consists of 19 residues. Germline V lookup: CDR1 WSHSY, CDR2 SAAADI. Written as DNA, the CDR3 is TGCGCCAGCAGAGGGACTCCTAACCGGAGGGGCTCTGGGGCCAACGTCCTGACTTTC. Encoded protein: CASRGTPNRRGSGANVLTF.

In its sample, this clone was seen a few times. CDR3 loop: CASRGLGTTEAFF. The CDR3 bases are TGTGCCAGCAGGGGACTCGGGACCACTGAAGCTTTCTTT. The rearrangement joins TRBV6-5 to TRBJ1-1; perhaps TRBD1 as D (5 bases). The CDR3 spans 13 residues. Germline V gives CDR1 MNHEY, CDR2 SVGAGI. Trimming left V 6 bases short and J 4 bases short, with 12 bases between.

The CDR3 here is CASSSFAGGPSYEQYF. In nucleotides, the CDR3 is TGTGCCAGCAGCTCCTTCGCGGGGGGGCCTTCCTACGAGCAGTACTTC. V gene TRBV7-2 combines with J gene TRBJ2-7; TRBD2 matches 9 bases. This CDR3 region has 16 residues. Germline loops: CDR1 SGHTA, CDR2 FQGNSA. V lost 4 bases, J lost 1 base, and 8 bases stayed unmatched.

This clone is medium-sized (0.01 to 0.1%) within its sample. The CDR3 loop reads CASSIGMGYEQYF. Here the CDR3 DNA reads TGTGCCAGCAGCATCGGGATGGGATACGAGCAGTACTTC. The chain carries TRBV7-3 and TRBJ2-7; D is possibly TRBD2 (5 bases). The CDR3 runs to 13 residues. Germline loops: CDR1 SGHTA, CDR2 FQGTGA. V was cut by 5 bases and J by 4 bases, with 12 bases left in between.

The chain employs TRBV19 and TRBJ2-1; unclear D gene. There are 12 residues in the CDR3. The germline V and J ends were trimmed by 3 bases and 10 bases, with 10 bases remaining between them. Germline lookup yields CDR1 LNHDA and CDR2 SQIVND (reference sequence). The CDR3 region has the DNA TGTGCCAGTAGTATTGGCGTGGGGGAGCAGTTCTTC. This encodes CASSIGVGEQFF.

The chain joins TRBV28 to TRBJ2-1, with TRBD2 as a possible D gene (6 bases). CDR1 MDHEN and CDR2 SYDVKM come from the germline V gene. This CDR3 region has 15 residues. Trimming cost V 7 bases and J 0 bases, with 13 bases left between them. Written as DNA, the CDR3 is TGTGCCAGCAACCCCCCCGGGAGCTCCTACAATGAGCAGTTCTTC. Translation gives CASNPPGSSYNEQFF.

The rearrangement uses TRBV6-5 and TRBJ2-5; 8 bases agree with TRBD1. The ends lost 0 bases at V and 6 bases at J; junction bases unmatched: 9. The germline V gene encodes CDR1 MNHEY and CDR2 SVGAGI. The length of the CDR3 is 16 residues. CDR3 nucleotide sequence: TGTGCCAGCAGTTACTCCGGACAGGGCGGTGGGAAGACCCAGTACTTC. This encodes CASSYSGQGGGKTQYF.

V and J are TRBV30 and TRBJ2-7, with D perhaps assigned TRBD1 or TRBD2 (5 bases each). In germline, CDR1 is GTSNPN, CDR2 SVGIG (reference sequence). The CDR3 is 13 residues long. V dropped 4 bases and J dropped 6 bases, with 16 bases sitting between them. CDR3 DNA: TGTGCCTGGAAGAGTTCCCGGGGCCGCGAGCAGTACTTC. It yields the protein CAWKSSRGREQYF. The variable domain in full, with the rest retrieved from reference TRBV30 and TRBJ2-7, is SQTIHQWPATLVQPVGSPLSLECTVEGTSNPNLYWYRQAAGRGLQLLFYSVGIGQISSEVPQNLSASRPQDRQFILSSKKLLLSDSGFYLCAWKSSRGREQYFGPGTRLTVT.